The sequence of this T cell receptor beta chain was determined in a study of CD8+ T cells in alopecia areata. Study overall: Affected scalp percentage gauged treated patients' severity.

Once RNA had been extracted, it was reverse transcribed into cDNA to act as the sequencing template. TCRdb keeps only in-frame clones here, not all; method: immunoSEQ multiplex PCR. This table holds over 95,000 clones, approximately 51% found once. The CDR3 has 13 residues. Germline CDR1 reads SEHNR; CDR2 reads FQNEAQ (reference sequence). Trimming removed 1 base from V and 5 bases from J, with 6 bases in between. Noted treatment: oral pan-JAK inhibitor, 5-10 mg twice daily. Lesional scalp punch biopsies and peripheral blood came from alopecia areata patients. This clone has a handful of counts. Its antigen is not known. Whole-study findings and limits: Affected scalp, especially in alopecia totalis/universalis, had a higher clonality than normal scalp did.

This clonotype was sampled from a human donor with alopecia areata. The source was CD4+ T cells sorted from blood, collected at week 24, from a patient treated with tofacitinib. The chain is built from TRBV7-9 and TRBJ1-5, with D unresolved. CDR3 sequence reads: CASSLGIDQPQHF. As DNA, the CDR3 is TGTGCCAGCAGCTTAGGTATTGATCAGCCCCAGCATTTT.